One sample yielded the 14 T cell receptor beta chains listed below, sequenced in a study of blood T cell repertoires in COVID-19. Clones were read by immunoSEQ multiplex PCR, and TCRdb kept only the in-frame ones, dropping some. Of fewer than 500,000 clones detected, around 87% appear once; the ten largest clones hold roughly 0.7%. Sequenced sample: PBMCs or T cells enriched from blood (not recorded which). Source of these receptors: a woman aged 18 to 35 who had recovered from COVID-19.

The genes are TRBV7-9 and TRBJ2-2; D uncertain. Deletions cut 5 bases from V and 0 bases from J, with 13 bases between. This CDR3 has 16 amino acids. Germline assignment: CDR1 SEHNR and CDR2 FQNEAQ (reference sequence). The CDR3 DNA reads TGTGCCAGCAGCCAGGCCCCCAACCCGAACACCGGGGAGCTGTTTTTT. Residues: CASSQAPNPNTGELFF.

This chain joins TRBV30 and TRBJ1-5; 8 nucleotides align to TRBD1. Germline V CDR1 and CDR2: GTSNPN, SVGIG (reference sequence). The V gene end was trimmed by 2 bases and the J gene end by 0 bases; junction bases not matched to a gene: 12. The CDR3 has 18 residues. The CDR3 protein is CAWSSPGQAIYSNQPQHF. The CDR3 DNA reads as TGTGCCTGGAGTTCTCCGGGACAGGCGATATATAGCAATCAGCCCCAGCATTTT. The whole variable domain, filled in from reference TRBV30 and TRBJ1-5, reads SQTIHQWPATLVQPVGSPLSLECTVEGTSNPNLYWYRQAAGRGLQLLFYSVGIGQISSEVPQNLSASRPQDRQFILSSKKLLLSDSGFYLCAWSSPGQAIYSNQPQHFGDGTRLSIL.

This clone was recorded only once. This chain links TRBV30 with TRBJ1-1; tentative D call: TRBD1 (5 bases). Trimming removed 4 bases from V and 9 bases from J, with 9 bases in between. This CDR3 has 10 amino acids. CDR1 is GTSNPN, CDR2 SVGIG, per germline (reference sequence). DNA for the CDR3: TGTGCCTGGAATCAGGGCCAAGCTTTCTTT. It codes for CAWNQGQAFF. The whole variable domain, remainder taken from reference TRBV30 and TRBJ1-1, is SQTIHQWPATLVQPVGSPLSLECTVEGTSNPNLYWYRQAAGRGLQLLFYSVGIGQISSEVPQNLSASRPQDRQFILSSKKLLLSDSGFYLCAWNQGQAFFGQGTRLTVV.

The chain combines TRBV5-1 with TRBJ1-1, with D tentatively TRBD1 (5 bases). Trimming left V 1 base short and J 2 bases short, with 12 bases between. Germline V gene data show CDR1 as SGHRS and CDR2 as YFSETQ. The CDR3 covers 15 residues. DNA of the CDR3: TGCGCCAGCAGCTTGAGTTCGGGGGGTAACACTGAAGCTTTCTTT. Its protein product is CASSLSSGGNTEAFF.

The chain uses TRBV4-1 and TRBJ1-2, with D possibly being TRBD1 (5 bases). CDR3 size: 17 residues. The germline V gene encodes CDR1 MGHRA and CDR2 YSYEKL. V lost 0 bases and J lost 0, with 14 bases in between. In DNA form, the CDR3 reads TGCGCCAGCAGCCAAGATGGTAGGGGCCGAGCTAACTATGGCTACACCTTC. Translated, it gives CASSQDGRGRANYGYTF.

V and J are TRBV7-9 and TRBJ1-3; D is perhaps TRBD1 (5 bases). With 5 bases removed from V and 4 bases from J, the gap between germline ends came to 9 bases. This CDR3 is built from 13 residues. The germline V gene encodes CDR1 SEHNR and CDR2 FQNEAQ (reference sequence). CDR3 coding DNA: TGTGCCAGCAGCGCGGCAGGGGGAAACACCATATATTTT. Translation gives CASSAAGGNTIYF.

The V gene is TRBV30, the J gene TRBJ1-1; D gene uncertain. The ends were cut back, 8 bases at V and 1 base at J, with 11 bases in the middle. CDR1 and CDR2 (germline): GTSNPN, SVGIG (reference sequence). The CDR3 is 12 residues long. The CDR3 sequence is CAIDTPNTEAFF. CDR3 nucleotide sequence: TGTGCCATAGACACACCGAACACTGAAGCTTTCTTT.

CDR3 coding DNA: TGCGCCAGCAGCCCTTTGACAGGGGGCGTTCAAAATGAGCAGTTCTTC. Its protein product is CASSPLTGGVQNEQFF. This sequence joins TRBV5-1 and TRBJ2-1; 10 nucleotides align to TRBD1. V lost 4 bases to trimming and J lost 7 bases; unmatched junction nucleotides: 11. The CDR3 sequence is 16 residues long. In germline, CDR1 is SGHRS, CDR2 YFSETQ.

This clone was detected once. Here the CDR3 DNA reads TGTGCCAGCAGCGAGCGGGGGGGCGACAATGAGCAGTTCTTC. This encodes CASSERGGDNEQFF. The chain couples TRBV5-4 to TRBJ2-1; 10 bases align to TRBD2. This CDR3 is built from 14 residues. Germline CDR1 reads SGHNT; CDR2 reads YYREEE (reference sequence). The junction had 3 bases not matched to a gene; V was cut back by 4 bases and J by 5 bases.

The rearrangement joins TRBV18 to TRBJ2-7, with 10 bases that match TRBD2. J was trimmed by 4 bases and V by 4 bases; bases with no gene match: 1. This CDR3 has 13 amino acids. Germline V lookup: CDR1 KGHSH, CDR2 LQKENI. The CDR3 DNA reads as TGTGCCAGCTCACAGACTAGCGGGTACGAGCAGTACTTC. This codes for CASSQTSGYEQYF. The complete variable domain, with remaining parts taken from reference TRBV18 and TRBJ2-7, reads NAGVMQNPRHLVRRRGQEARLRCSPMKGHSHVYWYRQLPEEGLKFMVYLQKENIIDESGMPKERFSAEFPKEGPSILRIQQVVRGDSAAYFCASSQTSGYEQYFGPGTRLTVT.

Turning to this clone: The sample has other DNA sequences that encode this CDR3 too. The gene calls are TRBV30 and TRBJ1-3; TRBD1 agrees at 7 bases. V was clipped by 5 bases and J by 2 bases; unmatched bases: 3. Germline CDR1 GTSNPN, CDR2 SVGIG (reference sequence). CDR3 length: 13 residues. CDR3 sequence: CAWGTGAGNTIYF. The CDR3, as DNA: TGTGCCTGGGGAACAGGGGCTGGAAACACCATATATTTT.

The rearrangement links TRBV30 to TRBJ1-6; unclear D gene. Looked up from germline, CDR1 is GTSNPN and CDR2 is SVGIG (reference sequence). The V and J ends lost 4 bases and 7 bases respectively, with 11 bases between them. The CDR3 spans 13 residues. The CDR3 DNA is TGTGCCTGGACCCCGGGAGGGAATTCACCCCTCCACTTT. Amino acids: CAWTPGGNSPLHF.

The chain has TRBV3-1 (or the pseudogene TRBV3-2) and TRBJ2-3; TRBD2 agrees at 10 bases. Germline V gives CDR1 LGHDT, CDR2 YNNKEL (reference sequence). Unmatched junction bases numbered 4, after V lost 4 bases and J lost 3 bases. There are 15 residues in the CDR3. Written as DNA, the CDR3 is TGTGCCAGCAGCCTGAATAGCGGGGGGACAGATACGCAGTATTTT. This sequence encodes CASSLNSGGTDTQYF.

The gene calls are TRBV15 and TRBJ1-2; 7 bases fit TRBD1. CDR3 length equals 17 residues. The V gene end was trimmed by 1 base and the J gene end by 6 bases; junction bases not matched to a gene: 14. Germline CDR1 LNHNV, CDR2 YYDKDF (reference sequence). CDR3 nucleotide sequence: TGTGCCACCAGCAGAGCCCTCGCGAACAGGGGCGGCGATGGCTACACCTTC. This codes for CATSRALANRGGDGYTF. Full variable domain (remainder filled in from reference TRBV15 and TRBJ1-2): DAMVIQNPRYQVTQFGKPVTLSCSQTLNHNVMYWYQQKSSQAPKLLFHYYDKDFNNEADTPDNFQSRRPNTSFCFLDIRSPGLGDTAMYLCATSRALANRGGDGYTFGSGTRLTVV.